The present T cell receptor (beta chain) was sequenced within a study of shared clonotypes between healthy human individuals. The overall study: The cohort comprised a couple of women and a few men. Their ages spanned 18 to 49 years. General study points: An effect of sequencing depth on clonotype sharing among donors was expected.

Original methodology: From ImmunoSEQ came sequences covering only the junction and carrying no quality scores, so filtering differed. The assay was immunoSEQ multiplex PCR, and TCRdb's table has in-frame clones only and misses some. The V and J calls and the clone size are those of that table, but D and trimming were determined from the DNA. The sample contains around 500,000 clones, 70% to 85% of which appear only once. This clone was observed a single time. Its antigen is unidentified. CDR3 length equals 15 residues. The germline V gene has CDR1 SGHTA and CDR2 FQGNSA. V was pared by 0 bases and J by 6 bases, with 3 bases of the junction left unmatched. All participating donors were Caucasian adults from Nashville, Tennessee.

Specimen: PBMCs. The TCR sequence derives from a woman aged 40 to 55 in good health. Some clones in this sample may be carry-over from other donors' samples. The rearrangement joins TRBV7-2 to TRBJ2-7; 12 bases are a match to TRBD2. The CDR3 is CASSLATSGSTEQYF. CDR3 in DNA: TGTGCCAGCAGCTTAGCGACTAGCGGGAGTACCGAGCAGTACTTC. Filled out from reference TRBV7-2 and TRBJ2-7, the complete variable domain reads GAGVSQSPSNKVTEKGKDVELRCDPISGHTALYWYRQSLGQGLEFLIYFQGNSAPDKSGLPSDRFSAERTGGSVSTLTIQRTQQEDSAVYLCASSLATSGSTEQYFGPGTRLTVT.